This T cell receptor beta chain is from a study of T cells after yellow fever vaccination. Findings of the study overall: Although most clonotypes did not, a small share appeared in both CD4 and CD8 compartments.

This clonotype occurred a few times. The antigen remains undetermined. This CDR3 contains 14 residues. Germline loops: CDR1 KGHSH, CDR2 LQKENI. V was clipped by 0 bases and J by 11 bases, with 16 bases between them. Researchers made TCR cDNA using 5'RACE template switching, and this step added a universal primer site and UMIs. TCRdb reanalysed the 5' RACE reads using MiXCR and keeps one entry per CDR3 protein. The table has fewer than 350,000 distinct CDR3 sequences, 8.5% to 9% seen once. The starting material was PBMCs, obtained on the day of the first yellow fever vaccination. The genes are TRBV18 and TRBJ1-1; D gene unclear. The sequence came from a young man who received the YFV17D yellow fever vaccine. CDR3 sequence: CASSPPSKKGIAFF. The CDR3 coding sequence is TGTGCCAGCTCACCACCGTCCAAAAAAGGAATCGCTTTCTTT. Using reference TRBV18 and TRBJ1-1 for the parts outside the CDR3, the full variable domain is NAGVMQNPRHLVRRRGQEARLRCSPMKGHSHVYWYRQLPEEGLKFMVYLQKENIIDESGMPKERFSAEFPKEGPSILRIQQVVRGDSAAYFCASSPPSKKGIAFFGQGTRLTVV.